The source of this T cell receptor beta chain is a study of blood T cell repertoires in COVID-19. Study-level information: PBMCs, B-cell-depleted T cells, or T cells provided the cDNA or gDNA that made up the material.

Under the authors' procedure: It was from reference gene primer amplification that nucleated cell counts were estimated. The protocol was immunoSEQ multiplex PCR, while the TCRdb copy is restricted to in-frame clones and leaves out a portion. Clone size and the V and J calls come from that table; the DNA yielded D and trimming. There are about 200,000 clones in the sample; approximately 80% occur only once, and 0.9% to 0.95% lies in the top ten. Seattle patient enrollment occurred during active infection, with longitudinal follow-up thereafter. The V and J ends lost 5 bases and 4 bases, in that order; junction bases with no gene match: 4. In germline, CDR1 is MNHEY, CDR2 SMNVEV (reference sequence). The CDR3 runs 13 residues.

The specimen sequenced was peripheral blood. This sequence originates from a man in his sixties with COVID-19, enrolled during active disease. V is TRBV27 and J is TRBJ1-2; 7 nucleotides agree with TRBD1. This chain's CDR3 is CASSPQGSYGYTF. CDR3 nucleotides: TGTGCCAGCAGTCCACAGGGGAGCTATGGCTACACCTTC.